Presented here are 26 T cell receptor beta chains from one specimen sequenced in a study of CD8 T cells in ankylosing spondylitis. Study conclusions and caveats: There was a TCR beta motif, made of fewer than 10 highly homologous variants, that appeared characteristic of ankylosing spondylitis blood.

For these receptors, no antigen is known. TCRdb redid the calling of the 5' RACE reads with MiXCR, one entry per CDR3 protein. Of about 500,000 distinct CDR3 sequences detected, roughly 13% appear once; the ten largest clones hold under 7.5%. The specimen sequenced was blood, either unsorted or a sorted T cell fraction (not recorded which). Receptors originate from a male donor with ankylosing spondylitis.

This clonotype was recorded at least ten times. The gene calls are TRBV7-9 and TRBJ2-5, with a weak D call TRBD2 (6 bases). V lost 3 bases to trimming and J lost 2 bases, with 13 bases between them. The CDR3 is 15 amino acids. Germline loops: CDR1 SEHNR, CDR2 FQNEAQ (reference sequence). CDR3 amino acids: CASSFAAGPQETQYF. In DNA, the CDR3 is TGTGCCAGCAGCTTCGCAGCGGGCCCACAAGAGACCCAGTACTTC. The whole variable domain, filled in from reference TRBV7-9 and TRBJ2-5, reads DTGVSQNPRHKITKRGQNVTFRCDPISEHNRLYWYRQTLGQGPEFLTYFQNEAQLEKSRLLSDRFSAERPKGSFSTLEIQRTEQGDSAMYLCASSFAAGPQETQYFGPGTRLLVL.

The count of this clonotype is one. The chain combines TRBV6-4 with TRBJ1-1, with 7 bases that match TRBD1. V shed 11 bases, J shed 6 bases, and the junction held 18 bases outside the gene matches. Germline V gene data show CDR1 as MRHNA and CDR2 as SNTAGT. The CDR3 is made up of 15 amino acids. The CDR3 region is CAADRVMSGAAEAFF. In nucleotides, the CDR3 is TGTGCCGCCGACAGGGTGATGTCGGGAGCGGCTGAAGCTTTCTTT.

The rearrangement links TRBV3-1 to TRBJ1-3; D not resolved. Germline assignment: CDR1 LGHDT and CDR2 YNNKEL (reference sequence). The V end was cut by 7 bases, the J end by 7 bases, with 17 bases between. This CDR3 comprises 14 residues. CDR3 in amino acids: CASTFQTRANTIYF. CDR3 in DNA: TGTGCCAGCACCTTTCAAACGAGGGCGAACACCATATATTTT.

This clonotype has a handful of counts. The J gene is TRBJ2-4, the V gene TRBV7-8; D is unresolved. Trimming pared 2 bases from V and 5 bases from J, leaving 10 bases between. CDR1 and CDR2 from the germline V gene are SGHVS and FQNEAQ. The CDR3 runs 14 residues. The CDR3 nucleotides read TGTGCCAGCAGCTTATTGTACAGAGAAAACATTCAGTACTTC. The encoded protein is CASSLLYRENIQYF.

This clonotype has a handful of counts. The CDR3 protein is CASSRPGTRTQETQYF. The DNA for the CDR3 is TGTGCCAGCAGCCGCCCCGGGACTAGAACCCAAGAGACCCAGTACTTC. The chain has TRBV4-2 and TRBJ2-5; TRBD2 aligns across 8 bases. The V and J ends lost 4 bases and 1 base, in that order; junction bases with no gene match: 8. The CDR3 runs 16 residues. Germline lookup yields CDR1 LGHNA and CDR2 YNFKEQ.

The sample holds many counts of this clonotype. V usage is TRBV5-1 and J usage is TRBJ2-2; D uncertain. This CDR3 is built from 15 residues. CDR1 and CDR2 (germline): SGHRS, YFSETQ. Trimming pared 0 bases from V and 0 bases from J, leaving 6 bases between. CDR3 loop: CASSLAEANTGELFF. The CDR3 coding sequence is TGCGCCAGCAGCTTGGCCGAGGCGAACACCGGGGAGCTGTTTTTT.

This sequence joins TRBV12-3 or TRBV12-4 and TRBJ1-2, with 7 nucleotides matching TRBD1. Germline trimming cut 2 bases from V and 4 bases from J; bases unmatched to any gene: 7. The CDR3 extends over 15 amino acids. The CDR3 nucleotides are TGTGCCAGCAGTTTACGGCGGGACAGCTTCTATGGCTACACCTTC. Translated: CASSLRRDSFYGYTF.

V gene TRBV19 combines with J gene TRBJ2-4, with TRBD2 matching over 14 bases. V dropped 10 bases and J dropped 1; count of bases not matched to a gene: 12. The CDR3 is 18 amino acids. Germline values: CDR1 LNHDA, CDR2 SQIVND (reference sequence). This chain's CDR3 is CAINYGTSGSRAKNIQYF. CDR3 nucleotide sequence: TGTGCCATCAACTATGGGACTAGCGGGAGCAGGGCCAAAAACATTCAGTACTTC.

This clonotype was observed a few times. The genes are TRBV6-2 or TRBV6-3 and TRBJ2-3; 10 nucleotides agree with TRBD1. CDR3 length: 17 amino acids. The trim removed 6 bases at V and 5 bases at J, leaving 14 bases unmatched. Per the germline V gene, CDR1 is MNHEY and CDR2 is SVGEGT. This CDR3 is CASRLDRGPVSIDTQYF. CDR3 DNA sequence: TGTGCCAGCAGACTTGACAGGGGGCCGGTCTCAATAGATACGCAGTATTTT.

This clonotype was seen more than once but under ten times. The chain uses TRBV29-1 and TRBJ1-3; D is perhaps TRBD1 (5 bases). The germline V and J ends were trimmed by 5 bases and 0 bases, with 14 bases remaining between them. The CDR3 runs 15 residues. The germline V gene has CDR1 SQVTM and CDR2 ANQGSEA. CDR3 sequence: CSVTGDGLSGNTIYF. The CDR3 nucleotides are TGCAGCGTTACGGGGGACGGTCTCTCTGGAAACACCATATATTTT.

Only a few counts were recorded for this clonotype. This chain links TRBV6-2 or TRBV6-3 with TRBJ2-5, with D possibly matching TRBD2 (5 bases). Looked up from germline, CDR1 is MNHEY and CDR2 is SVGEGT. V lost 2 bases, J lost 1 base, and 11 bases lay in between. CDR3 length equals 15 residues. The chain's CDR3 is CASSYLAGTQETQYF. The CDR3 nucleotides read TGTGCCAGCAGTTACCTGGCGGGCACCCAAGAGACCCAGTACTTC.

This clonotype was found many times. The chain employs TRBV5-1 and TRBJ2-1; D perhaps matches TRBD2 (6 bases). Trimming pared 0 bases from V and 5 bases from J, leaving 15 bases between. The CDR3 has 16 residues. Germline assignment: CDR1 SGHRS and CDR2 YFSETQ. The CDR3 DNA sequence: TGCGCCAGCAGCTTGGGCGGGATGGACTCGCACAATGAGCAGTTCTTC. It yields the protein CASSLGGMDSHNEQFF.

The chain is built from TRBV29-1 and TRBJ1-4; a weak D match, TRBD1 (5 bases). CDR1 is SQVTM and CDR2 is ANQGSEA in the germline V gene. V shed 7 bases and J shed 5 bases, with 17 bases lying between them. The CDR3 loop spans 14 amino acids. The CDR3 DNA reads as TGCAGCGCCGAGGATACAGGTGGAAATGAAAAACTGTTTTTT. Its translation: CSAEDTGGNEKLFF.

The genes are TRBV18 and TRBJ2-5; no clear D. Between the trimmed V and J ends, which lost 3 bases and 2 bases, there was a span of 10 bases. The germline gives CDR1 KGHSH, CDR2 LQKENI. The CDR3 extends over 14 amino acids. This CDR3 is CASSPYGEQETQYF. As DNA, the CDR3 is TGTGCCAGCTCACCTTACGGAGAGCAAGAGACCCAGTACTTC.

This clonotype came up a few times. V usage is TRBV20-1 and J usage is TRBJ1-2; D is uncertain. This CDR3 has 15 residues. V was shortened by 6 bases and J by 4 bases, with 21 bases between the two germline ends. Germline-derived CDR1 and CDR2 are DFQATT and SNEGSKA (reference sequence). The CDR3 DNA is TGCAGTGCCCCGCTTTGGGAAAGCAGGAGCTATGGCTACACCTTC. Translation gives CSAPLWESRSYGYTF.

The chain is built from TRBV2 and TRBJ2-1; TRBD2 matches at 10 bases. The germline V gene has CDR1 SNHLY and CDR2 FYNNEI. The CDR3 runs 16 residues. J lost 7 bases, V lost 4 bases, and 10 bases had no gene match. The CDR3 DNA follows: TGTGCCAGCAGTGTTATTCAACTAGCGGGAAGGAATGAGCAGTTCTTC. Translated, it gives CASSVIQLAGRNEQFF.

This rearrangement joins TRBV12-3 or TRBV12-4 to TRBJ2-2, with 10 nucleotides matching TRBD1. The CDR3 extends over 16 amino acids. Trimming removed 5 bases from V and 5 bases from J; junction bases left unmatched: 8. In DNA, the CDR3 is TGTGCCAGCAGTCCATCGGACAGGGGGTCAACCGGGGAGCTGTTTTTT. The encoded protein is CASSPSDRGSTGELFF.

CDR3 coding DNA: TGTGCCAGCAGCTTTGGCGGGAGGGTTGCAGATACGCAGTATTTT. Translated, it gives CASSFGGRVADTQYF. This chain connects TRBV7-8 to TRBJ2-3, with 9 bases identical to TRBD2. The V gene's germline CDR1 is SGHVS and CDR2 FQNEAQ. V was clipped by 3 bases and J by 4 bases; unmatched bases: 5. The CDR3 spans 15 residues.

V and J are TRBV12-5 and TRBJ1-2, with a possible D match to TRBD1 (5 bases). Trimming left V 5 bases short and J 4 bases short, with 11 bases between. Germline assignment: CDR1 LGHNT and CDR2 FRNRAP. There are 13 residues in the CDR3. The DNA of the CDR3 is TGTGCTAGTGGTCCGACAGAGCCCTATGGCTACACCTTC. Encoded protein: CASGPTEPYGYTF.

This clonotype was counted a few times. The rearrangement links TRBV20-1 to TRBJ1-2; 8 nucleotides match TRBD1. The CDR3 covers 16 residues. Trimming cost V 6 bases and J 6 bases; bases outside gene matches: 18. Germline V gene data show CDR1 as DFQATT and CDR2 as SNEGSKA (reference sequence). Here the CDR3 reads CSAGRDRTILGHGYTF. CDR3 sequence (DNA): TGCAGTGCAGGGCGGGACAGGACTATCTTGGGGCATGGCTACACCTTC.

This clonotype was picked up a small number of times. The rearrangement joins TRBV7-2 to TRBJ2-2, with D possibly matching TRBD2 (6 bases). The V end lost 3 bases, the J end lost 3 bases, and 11 bases lay between the germline ends. The germline V gene encodes CDR1 SGHTA and CDR2 FQGNSA. This CDR3 has 15 amino acids. Written as DNA, the CDR3 is TGTGCCAGCAGCTTTCGAGGGGACTACACCGGGGAGCTGTTTTTT. Its translation is CASSFRGDYTGELFF.

This clonotype was recorded at least ten times. The chain recombines TRBV5-1 with TRBJ2-1; no clear D. This CDR3 spans 18 amino acids. V was clipped by 0 bases and J by 3 bases, with 19 bases between them. Germline V gives CDR1 SGHRS, CDR2 YFSETQ. The CDR3, as DNA: TGCGCCAGCAGCTTGGGAGGAAGCTACTACTACTACTACAATGAGCAGTTCTTC. Translating it yields CASSLGGSYYYYYNEQFF.

This clonotype showed up just a few times. The chain links TRBV11-2 to TRBJ2-7; the D gene is possibly TRBD1 (5 bases). V was clipped by 1 base and J by 9 bases, with 10 bases between them. Germline values: CDR1 SGHAT, CDR2 FQNNGV. The CDR3 has 12 residues. This CDR3 is CASSLGTWVQYF. DNA for the CDR3: TGTGCCAGCAGCTTAGGGACATGGGTGCAGTACTTC.

This clonotype was seen a handful of times. The V gene is TRBV5-1, the J gene TRBJ2-5, with D perhaps matching TRBD1 or TRBD2 (5 bases each). This CDR3 has 14 residues. Germline V gene lookup returns CDR1 SGHRS and CDR2 YFSETQ. V was shortened by 5 bases and J by 4 bases, with 15 bases between the two germline ends. CDR3 nucleotide sequence: TGCGCCAGCAGAACCGTCGTTGGGGGAGAGACCCAGTACTTC. The encoded protein is CASRTVVGGETQYF.

The chain carries TRBV12-3 or TRBV12-4 and TRBJ2-5, with 9 bases that match TRBD2. The CDR3 loop spans 14 amino acids. Trimming took 5 bases from V and 5 from J; bases not matched to a gene: 6. The CDR3 DNA reads TGTGCCAGCAGTCCGGGACTAGCTACGGAGACCCAGTACTTC. Residues: CASSPGLATETQYF.

V is TRBV7-2 and J is TRBJ2-7, with D perhaps matching TRBD2 (6 bases). The CDR3 loop spans 14 amino acids. The V end lost 1 base, the J end lost 5 bases, and 12 bases lay between the germline ends. Germline V gene data show CDR1 as SGHTA and CDR2 as FQGNSA. This CDR3 is CASSLGLEVDEQYV. In DNA form, the CDR3 reads TGTGCCAGCAGCTTAGGACTAGAGGTCGACGAGCAGTACGTC.